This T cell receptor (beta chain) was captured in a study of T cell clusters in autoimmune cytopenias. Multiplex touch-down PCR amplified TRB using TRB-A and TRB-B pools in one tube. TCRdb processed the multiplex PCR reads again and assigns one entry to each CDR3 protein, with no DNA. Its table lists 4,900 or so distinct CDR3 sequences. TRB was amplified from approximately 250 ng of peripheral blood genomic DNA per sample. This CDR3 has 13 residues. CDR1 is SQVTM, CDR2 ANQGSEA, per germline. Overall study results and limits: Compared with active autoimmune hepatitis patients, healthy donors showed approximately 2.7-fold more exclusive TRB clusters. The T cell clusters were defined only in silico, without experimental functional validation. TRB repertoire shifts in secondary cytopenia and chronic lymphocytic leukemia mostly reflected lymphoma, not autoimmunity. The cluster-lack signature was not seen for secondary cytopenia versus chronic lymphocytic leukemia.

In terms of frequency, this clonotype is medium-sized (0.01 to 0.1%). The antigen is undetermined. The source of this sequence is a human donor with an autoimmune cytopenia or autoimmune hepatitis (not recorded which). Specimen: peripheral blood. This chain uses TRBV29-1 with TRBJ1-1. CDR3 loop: CSVEVPLNTEAFF.